The T cell receptor beta chain described here comes from a study of T cells after yellow fever vaccination. On the study more broadly: Preparation used SMART-Seq v4 Ultra Low Input for the low-cell-number fractions. Findings and limits, study-wide: Booster samples showed a return of most primary-vaccination clones (approximately 96% CD4, 80% to 90% CD8). Within FACS-sorted repertoires, abundant clonotypes contaminating from the bulk population could be present.

This clonotype has only a few counts. Its matching antigen is unknown. The V and J ends lost 7 bases and 4 bases respectively, with 13 bases between them. CDR1 is LNHDA and CDR2 is SQIVND in the germline V gene (reference sequence). This CDR3 region has 13 residues. TCRdb independently ran MiXCR on the 5' RACE reads; one entry per CDR3 protein. The data contain around 120,000 distinct CDR3 sequences, roughly 7.9% of them singletons. The material sequenced was CD4+ T cells sorted from PBMCs, taken roughly 47 days after the first yellow fever vaccination. The clonotype was recovered from a man aged 18 to 29 who received the YFV17D yellow fever vaccine. V is TRBV19 and J is TRBJ1-2; tentatively, D is TRBD1 (5 bases). The CDR3 protein is CASTRVGLYGYTF. CDR3 bases: TGTGCCAGTACCAGGGTGGGGCTCTATGGCTACACCTTC.